The T cell receptor beta chain described here comes from a study of T-cell memory formation after mild COVID-19. CDR3 length equals 13 residues. Germline-derived CDR1 and CDR2 are LGHDT and YNNKEL (reference sequence). V lost 1 base to trimming and J lost 12 bases; unmatched junction nucleotides: 4. TCRdb reprocessed the 5' RACE reads with MiXCR, giving one entry per CDR3 protein. The repertoire holds about 110,000 distinct CDR3 sequences, with roughly 19% as singletons. The receptor comes from a man aged 18 to 30 who had mild COVID-19 (a few samples of this study predate the infection). Cell type and time point are not known. What was sequenced was PBMCs or a T cell subset sorted from them (not recorded which). The rearrangement links TRBV3-1 to TRBJ2-1; 9 nucleotides line up with TRBD2. This CDR3 reads CASSQGGAGGQFF. Here the CDR3 DNA reads TGTGCCAGCAGCCAAGGAGGAGCGGGGGGGCAGTTCTTC.